A selection of T cell receptor beta chains follows, all from one sample in a study of blood T cell repertoires in COVID-19. Using immunoSEQ multiplex PCR, the repertoire was profiled, and TCRdb retains in-frame clones only, with some absent. The sample contains about 200,000 clones, around 81% of which appear only once. Sequenced sample: peripheral blood. These receptors all stem from a human donor in a cohort sampled during active COVID-19. Each CDR3 is given with its conserved first and last residue. Each record gives: J gene, D gene, clone size, V gene, CDR3 DNA, CDR3 protein. The D gene is left open where the match is weak. Size values are once, few and many counts, or a class for expanded clones, and some rows have none.

TRBJ2-1	-	-	TRBV6-5	TGTGCCAGCAGGGCCAGACAGTACAATGAGCAGTTCTTC	CASRARQYNEQFF
TRBJ1-6	-	-	TRBV2	TGTGCCAGCAGTGAAGGGCAGGTAACCTCACCCCTCCACTTT	CASSEGQVTSPLHF
TRBJ2-1	TRBD1	-	TRBV11-3	TGTGCCAGCAGCTTGAGACAGGGGACCTACAATGAGCAGTTCTTC	CASSLRQGTYNEQFF
TRBJ2-1	TRBD2	-	TRBV5-1	TGCGCCAGCAGCTGGGGACTAGCGGCCAACAATGAGCAGTTCTTC	CASSWGLAANNEQFF
TRBJ2-7	-	few	TRBV19	TGTGCCAGTAGTTCGGGACACCCACCCTACGAGCAGTACTTC	CASSSGHPPYEQYF
TRBJ2-1	-	-	TRBV9	TGTGCCAGCAGCGTAGTGGCTCATGAGCAGTTCTTC	CASSVVAHEQFF
TRBJ2-7	TRBD1	few	TRBV4-2	TGTGCCAGCAGCCCCGGACAGGCTAGCTACGAGCAGTACTTC	CASSPGQASYEQYF
TRBJ1-1	TRBD1	-	TRBV19	TGTGCCAGTATGGACAGGGGGGACACTGAAGCTTTCTTT	CASMDRGDTEAFF
TRBJ1-5	-	-	TRBV14	TGTGCCAGCAGCCCTAGTTCAGGCAATCAGCCCCAGCATTTT	CASSPSSGNQPQHF
TRBJ1-4	-	-	TRBV7-9	TGTGCCAGCAGCTTTGAGGGGGATGAAAAACTGTTTTTT	CASSFEGDEKLFF
TRBJ1-1	-	-	TRBV5-1	TGCGCCAGCAGCTTGGTGGTGGGCGCGGGAGCGACTGAAGCTTTCTTT	CASSLVVGAGATEAFF
TRBJ2-1	TRBD1	few	TRBV18	TGTGCCAGCTCCCGGGACAGGGTGGATGAGCAGTTCTTC	CASSRDRVDEQFF
TRBJ1-2	TRBD1	once	TRBV5-6	TGTGCCAGCAGCCTCCAGGGGGCGCGGGGCTACACCTTC	CASSLQGARGYTF
TRBJ2-5	TRBD2	-	TRBV7-2	TGTGCCAGCAGCACCCCGGGGGGAGAGACCCAGTACTTC	CASSTPGGETQYF
TRBJ2-6	TRBD1	-	TRBV19	TGTGCCAGTAACATGGACAGGGTAGCTGGGGCCAACGTCCTGACTTTC	CASNMDRVAGANVLTF
TRBJ2-7	-	few	TRBV5-4	TGTGCCAGCAGCTATTTTCGAGACTCTTACGAGCAGTACTTC	CASSYFRDSYEQYF
TRBJ2-7	-	-	TRBV5-1	TGCGCCAGCAGCTTGAGGCAGGCTTACGAGCAGTACTTC	CASSLRQAYEQYF
TRBJ2-3	TRBD1	-	TRBV6-6	TGTGCCAGCAGTTTGGACAGGGGTGGATCAGATACGCAGTATTTT	CASSLDRGGSDTQYF
TRBJ2-7	TRBD1	few	TRBV4-3	TGCGCCAGCAGCCAAGATTGGAATCTCGGGGGACAGGGCTACGAGCAGTACTTC	CASSQDWNLGGQGYEQYF
TRBJ1-1	TRBD1	-	TRBV7-6	TGTGCCAGCAGCTGGGACAGGAACACTGAAGCTTTCTTT	CASSWDRNTEAFF
TRBJ2-2	TRBD1	-	TRBV5-1	TGCGCCAGCAGCTTGATGAGGACAGGGGGCCACTCGAACACCGGGGAGCTGTTTTTT	CASSLMRTGGHSNTGELFF
TRBJ2-4	TRBD1	-	TRBV28	TGTGCCAGCAGTTCCTCTTTAAGACAGGGTCGGGCCAAAAACATTCAGTACTTC	CASSSSLRQGRAKNIQYF
TRBJ1-1	TRBD1	-	TRBV10-3	TGTGCCATCAGGGGGACAGGGGACACTGAAGCTTTCTTT	CAIRGTGDTEAFF
TRBJ2-3	TRBD2	few	TRBV28	TGTGCCAGCAGTCTTCGACTAGCGGGTAGCACAGATACGCAGTATTTT	CASSLRLAGSTDTQYF
TRBJ2-1	-	-	TRBV24-1	TGTGCCACCAGTGATGGGCGAAAAGCTAATGAGCAGTTCTTC	CATSDGRKANEQFF
TRBJ1-5	-	-	TRBV29-1	TGCAGCGTGAGGGGGGGAGATCAGCCCCAGCATTTT	CSVRGGDQPQHF
TRBJ2-1	TRBD2	-	TRBV19	TGTGCCAGCATGAACGCGGGAGGGGATGAGCAGTTCTTC	CASMNAGGDEQFF
TRBJ2-7	TRBD2	-	TRBV10-3	TGTGCCATCAGCGGGACTAGCGCAAAGTCAACGCAGTACTTC	CAISGTSAKSTQYF
TRBJ2-7	TRBD1	-	TRBV27	TGTGCCAGCAGTTTGTTAGGACAGGGAGCCTACGAGCAGTACTTC	CASSLLGQGAYEQYF
TRBJ2-2	-	few	TRBV24-1	TGTGCCACCAGTGTCGGGGTCACCGGGGAGCTGTTTTTT	CATSVGVTGELFF
TRBJ1-1	-	-	TRBV7-2	TGTGCCAGCAGCTGGGAGGGACCGAACACTGAAGCTTTCTTT	CASSWEGPNTEAFF
TRBJ1-4	-	-	TRBV15	TGTGCCACCAGCCCTCGGGCCAGGGCTAATGAAAAACTGTTTTTT	CATSPRARANEKLFF
TRBJ2-5	-	-	TRBV19	TGTGCCAGTAGTTGGGGCTTCCAAGAGACCCAGTACTTC	CASSWGFQETQYF
TRBJ1-3	TRBD1	-	TRBV7-2	TGTGCCAGCAGCTTACGACAGGGGATGATCGAAGAAAACACCATATATTTT	CASSLRQGMIEENTIYF
TRBJ2-5	-	once	TRBV4-2	TGTGCCAGCAGCCCAAAGGATCGGGAAGAGACCCAGTACTTC	CASSPKDREETQYF
TRBJ1-3	-	-	TRBV28	TGTGCCAGCAGTGCCCCCGGTGGAGACACCATATATTTT	CASSAPGGDTIYF
TRBJ2-1	-	-	TRBV7-8	TGTGCCAGCTGCCCTCGGAGGGTCCATGAGCAGTTCTTC	CASCPRRVHEQFF
TRBJ2-7	-	-	TRBV28	TGTGCCAGCAGTCTTCCAGGGACACCATACTACGAGCAGTACTTC	CASSLPGTPYYEQYF
TRBJ1-2	TRBD1	-	TRBV7-8	TGTGCCAGCAGCTTAGCCCGACAGGGGGTAAGCTATGGCTACACCTTC	CASSLARQGVSYGYTF
TRBJ1-6	-	many	TRBV6-5	TGTGCCAGCAGTTACGTACGGGCCCCACGGGAAGGACCCCTCCACTTT	CASSYVRAPREGPLHF
TRBJ2-1	TRBD1	-	TRBV10-3	TGTGCCATCACGCGGACAGGGGACAATGAGCAGTTCTTC	CAITRTGDNEQFF
TRBJ1-1	TRBD1	-	TRBV29-1	TGCAGCGCTGGAGGGACAGGGACGAACACTGAAGCTTTCTTT	CSAGGTGTNTEAFF
TRBJ2-5	-	-	TRBV19	TGTGCCAGTAGTATTTTCGGGGGCCAAGAGACCCAGTACTTC	CASSIFGGQETQYF
TRBJ2-7	TRBD1	-	TRBV9	TGTGCCAGCAGCGTTTCCCGGGACAGGAATACCTACGAGCAGTACTTC	CASSVSRDRNTYEQYF
TRBJ1-6	TRBD1	-	TRBV4-1	TGCGCCAGCAGCCAAGATTACAGGGGGTTCACCCTCCACTTT	CASSQDYRGFTLHF
TRBJ1-2	TRBD1	-	TRBV5-1	TGCGCCAGCAGGGAAGGGGGCGCGGGCAGGTACTATGGCTACACCTTC	CASREGGAGRYYGYTF
TRBJ2-5	-	-	TRBV24-1	TGTGCCACCAGTGATTTCGGGCAGGGACAAGAGACCCAGTACTTC	CATSDFGQGQETQYF
TRBJ1-4	-	-	TRBV19	TGTGCCAGTAGTATGGCAGGCTACGCTAATGAAAAACTGTTTTTT	CASSMAGYANEKLFF
TRBJ1-1	TRBD1	once	TRBV5-5	TGTGCCAGCAGTTCGACAGGGTGGAACACTGAAGCTTTCTTT	CASSSTGWNTEAFF
TRBJ2-1	-	-	TRBV19	TGTGCTTCAGGGTTGGAGCGTGACAATGAGCAGTTCTTC	CASGLERDNEQFF
TRBJ1-1	-	-	TRBV2	TGTGCCAGCAGCCCACAGGGGAACACTGAAGCTTTCTTT	CASSPQGNTEAFF
TRBJ1-4	TRBD1	once	TRBV19	TGTGCCAGTAGTATAAACAGGGGTGCTAATGAAAAACTGTTTTTT	CASSINRGANEKLFF
TRBJ2-2	-	-	TRBV7-3	TGTGCCAGCAGCGCCCACGAGGGCCGGGAGCTGTTTTTT	CASSAHEGRELFF